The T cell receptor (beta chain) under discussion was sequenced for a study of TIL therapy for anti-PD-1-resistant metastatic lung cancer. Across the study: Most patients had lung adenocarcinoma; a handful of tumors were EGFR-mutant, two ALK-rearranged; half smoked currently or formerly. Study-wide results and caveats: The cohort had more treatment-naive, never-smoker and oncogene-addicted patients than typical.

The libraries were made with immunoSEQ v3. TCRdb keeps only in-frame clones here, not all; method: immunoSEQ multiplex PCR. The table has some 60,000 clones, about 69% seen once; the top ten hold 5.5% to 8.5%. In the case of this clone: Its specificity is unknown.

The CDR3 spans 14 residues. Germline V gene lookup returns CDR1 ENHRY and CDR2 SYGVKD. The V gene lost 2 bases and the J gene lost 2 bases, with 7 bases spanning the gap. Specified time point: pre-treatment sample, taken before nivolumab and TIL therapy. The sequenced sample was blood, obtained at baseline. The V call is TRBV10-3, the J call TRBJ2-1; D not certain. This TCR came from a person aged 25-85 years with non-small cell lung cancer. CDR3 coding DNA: TGTGCCATCAGTGAGATGGGCACCTACAATGAGCAGTTCTTC. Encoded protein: CAISEMGTYNEQFF.